In its sample, the clone carrying this T cell receptor beta chain was seen many times. No antigen is known for it. With 8 bases removed from V and 7 bases from J, the gap between germline ends came to 13 bases. Germline V gives CDR1 SEHNR, CDR2 FQNEAQ (reference sequence). The CDR3 has 12 amino acids. The entry originates in a study of molecular identifiers for immune sequencing clone quantification. Study overall: For replicates, RNA isolated from around 20,000 or 100,000 naive CD8 cells was divided into five portions, of which four were sequenced.

Methods described previously were used for bulk TCR libraries, and listed TCR primers were applied. TCRdb used MiXCR to reprocess the PCR reads, holding one entry per CDR3 protein. In the table there are more than 450,000 distinct CDR3 sequences, about a fifth of which are singletons. Study results and caveats: Clones that had above 20 RNA copies took up over 99% of effector molecules but under 1% in naive cells.

Sorting was used to obtain naive CD8 T cells (CD8+CD4-CCR7+CD45RA+). Sequenced: naive CD8+ T cells from blood, with Jurkat cell RNA spiked in. Specified subset: FACS-sorted CD8+CD4-CCR7+CD45RA+ naive T cells. The V call is TRBV7-9, the J call TRBJ2-3; perhaps TRBD2 as D (6 bases). This TCR came from a human donor in good health. Some libraries in this study had Jurkat cell RNA spiked in. The CDR3 nucleotides read TGTGCCAGCCAGAAGAGGGACTATACGCAGTATTTT. As protein: CASQKRDYTQYF.